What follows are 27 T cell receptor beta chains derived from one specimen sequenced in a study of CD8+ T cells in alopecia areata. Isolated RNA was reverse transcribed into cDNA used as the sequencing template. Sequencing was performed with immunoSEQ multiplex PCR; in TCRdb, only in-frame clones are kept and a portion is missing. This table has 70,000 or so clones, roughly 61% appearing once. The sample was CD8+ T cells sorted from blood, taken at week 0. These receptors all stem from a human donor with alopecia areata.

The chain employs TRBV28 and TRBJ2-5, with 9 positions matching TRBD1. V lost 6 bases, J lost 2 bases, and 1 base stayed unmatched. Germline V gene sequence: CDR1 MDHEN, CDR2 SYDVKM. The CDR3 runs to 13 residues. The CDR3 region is CASSGTGQETQYF. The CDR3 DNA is TGTGCCAGCAGCGGGACAGGGCAAGAGACCCAGTACTTC. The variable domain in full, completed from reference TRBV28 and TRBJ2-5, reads DVKVTQSSRYLVKRTGEKVFLECVQDMDHENMFWYRQDPGLGLRLIYFSYDVKMKEKGDIPEGYSVSREKKERFSLILESASTNQTSMYLCASSGTGQETQYFGPGTRLLVL.

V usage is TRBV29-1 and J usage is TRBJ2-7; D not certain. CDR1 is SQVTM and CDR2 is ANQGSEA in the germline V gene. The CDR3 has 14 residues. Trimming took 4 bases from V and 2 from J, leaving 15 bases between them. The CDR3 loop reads CSVASGGPAYEQYF. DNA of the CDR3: TGCAGCGTTGCTTCTGGCGGACCCGCCTACGAGCAGTACTTC.

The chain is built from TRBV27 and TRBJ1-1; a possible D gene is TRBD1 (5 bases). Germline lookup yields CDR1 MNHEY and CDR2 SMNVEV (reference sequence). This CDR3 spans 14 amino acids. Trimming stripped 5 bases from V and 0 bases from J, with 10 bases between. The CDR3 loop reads CASSPRGLNTEAFF. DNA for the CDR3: TGTGCCAGCAGTCCGAGGGGCTTGAACACTGAAGCTTTCTTT.

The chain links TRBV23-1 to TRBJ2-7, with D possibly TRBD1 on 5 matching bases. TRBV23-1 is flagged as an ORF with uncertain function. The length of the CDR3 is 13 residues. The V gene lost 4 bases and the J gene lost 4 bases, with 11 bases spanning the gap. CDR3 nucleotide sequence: TGCGCCAGCAGTCGACAGTTAACGTACGAGCAGTACTTC. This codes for CASSRQLTYEQYF.

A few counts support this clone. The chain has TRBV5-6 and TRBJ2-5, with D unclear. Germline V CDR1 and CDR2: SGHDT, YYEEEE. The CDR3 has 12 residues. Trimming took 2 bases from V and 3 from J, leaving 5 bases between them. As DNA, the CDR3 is TGTGCCAGCAGCTTTGAGAAAGAGACCCAGTACTTC. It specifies CASSFEKETQYF.

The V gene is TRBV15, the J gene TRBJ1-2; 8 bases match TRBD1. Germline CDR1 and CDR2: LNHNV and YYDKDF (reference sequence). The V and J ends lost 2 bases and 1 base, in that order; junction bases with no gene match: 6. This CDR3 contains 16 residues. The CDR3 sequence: CATSRRRQGNNYGYTF. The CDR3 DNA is TGTGCCACCAGCAGAAGGAGACAGGGGAATAACTATGGCTACACCTTC.

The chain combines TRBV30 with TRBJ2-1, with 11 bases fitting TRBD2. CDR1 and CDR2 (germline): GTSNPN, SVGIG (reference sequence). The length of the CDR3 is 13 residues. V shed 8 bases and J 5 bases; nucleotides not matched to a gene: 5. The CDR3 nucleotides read TGTGCCCGAACTAGCGGGAGTGACAATGAGCAGTTCTTC. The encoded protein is CARTSGSDNEQFF.

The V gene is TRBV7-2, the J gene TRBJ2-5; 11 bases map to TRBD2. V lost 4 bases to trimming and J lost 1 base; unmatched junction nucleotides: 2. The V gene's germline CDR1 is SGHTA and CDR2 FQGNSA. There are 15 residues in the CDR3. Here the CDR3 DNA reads TGTGCCAGCAGCTGGGGACTAGCGGCCCAAGAGACCCAGTACTTC. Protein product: CASSWGLAAQETQYF. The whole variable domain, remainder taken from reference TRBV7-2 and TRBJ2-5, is GAGVSQSPSNKVTEKGKDVELRCDPISGHTALYWYRQSLGQGLEFLIYFQGNSAPDKSGLPSDRFSAERTGGSVSTLTIQRTQQEDSAVYLCASSWGLAAQETQYFGPGTRLLVL.

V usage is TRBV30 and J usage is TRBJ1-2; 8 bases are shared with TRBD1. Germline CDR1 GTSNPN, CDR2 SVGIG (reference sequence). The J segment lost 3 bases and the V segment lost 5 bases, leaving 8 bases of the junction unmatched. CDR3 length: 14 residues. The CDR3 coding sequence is TGTGCCTGGGCAGTCGGACAGGGATACTATGGCTACACCTTC. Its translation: CAWAVGQGYYGYTF.

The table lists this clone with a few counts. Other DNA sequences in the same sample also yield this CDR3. In DNA form, the CDR3 reads TGTGCCAGCAGCTTAGGGAATCAGCCCCAGCATTTT. Encoded protein: CASSLGNQPQHF. The chain joins TRBV7-9 to TRBJ1-5, with D hard to call. This CDR3 is built from 12 residues. V was cut by 1 base and J by 4 bases, with 2 bases left in between. The germline gives CDR1 SEHNR, CDR2 FQNEAQ (reference sequence).

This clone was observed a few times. This chain's CDR3 is CSVGETEKPYGYTF. In DNA form, the CDR3 reads TGCAGCGTTGGGGAGACAGAAAAACCCTATGGCTACACCTTC. This sequence joins TRBV29-1 and TRBJ1-2; weak D call: TRBD1 (5 bases). The CDR3 sequence is 14 residues long. Trimming took off 4 bases at V and 4 bases at J, with 16 bases between the two ends. CDR1 is SQVTM, CDR2 ANQGSEA, per germline.

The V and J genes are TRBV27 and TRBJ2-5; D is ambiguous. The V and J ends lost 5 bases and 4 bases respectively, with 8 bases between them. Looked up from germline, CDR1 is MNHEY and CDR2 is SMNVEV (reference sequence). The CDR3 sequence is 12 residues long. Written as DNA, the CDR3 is TGTGCCAGCAGTCCACTCGGAGAGACCCAGTACTTC. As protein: CASSPLGETQYF.

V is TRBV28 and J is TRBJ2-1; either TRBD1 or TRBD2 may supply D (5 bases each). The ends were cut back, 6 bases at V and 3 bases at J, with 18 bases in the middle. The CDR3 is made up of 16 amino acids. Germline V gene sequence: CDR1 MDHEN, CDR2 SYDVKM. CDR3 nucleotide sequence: TGTGCCAGCAGCGGGGACCTGGACGGGTTCTACAATGAGCAGTTCTTC. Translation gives CASSGDLDGFYNEQFF.

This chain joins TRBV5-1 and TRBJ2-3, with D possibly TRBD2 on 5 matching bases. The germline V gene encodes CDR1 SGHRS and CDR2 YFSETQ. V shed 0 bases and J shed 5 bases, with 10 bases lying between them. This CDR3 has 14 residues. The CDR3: CASSLAVAQDTQYF. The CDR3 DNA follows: TGCGCCAGCAGCTTGGCCGTAGCGCAAGATACGCAGTATTTT.

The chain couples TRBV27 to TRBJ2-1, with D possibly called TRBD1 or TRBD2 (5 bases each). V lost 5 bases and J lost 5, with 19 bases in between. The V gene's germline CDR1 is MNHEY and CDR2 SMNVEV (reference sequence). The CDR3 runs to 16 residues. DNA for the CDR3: TGTGCCAGCAGTAAGATTGGACGGGGCGTGGACAATGAGCAGTTCTTC. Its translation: CASSKIGRGVDNEQFF.

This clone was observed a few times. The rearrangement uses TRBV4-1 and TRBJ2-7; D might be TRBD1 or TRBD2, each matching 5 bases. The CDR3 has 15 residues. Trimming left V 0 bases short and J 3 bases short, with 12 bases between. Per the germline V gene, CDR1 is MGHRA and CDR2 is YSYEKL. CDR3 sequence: CASSQDLGVGYEQYF. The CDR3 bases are TGCGCCAGCAGCCAAGATTTGGGGGTTGGCTACGAGCAGTACTTC.

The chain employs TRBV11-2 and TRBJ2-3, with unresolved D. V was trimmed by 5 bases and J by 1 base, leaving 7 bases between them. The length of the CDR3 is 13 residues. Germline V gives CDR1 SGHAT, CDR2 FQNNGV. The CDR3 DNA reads TGTGCCAGCAGCGTGGGCCGCACAGATACGCAGTATTTT. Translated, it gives CASSVGRTDTQYF.

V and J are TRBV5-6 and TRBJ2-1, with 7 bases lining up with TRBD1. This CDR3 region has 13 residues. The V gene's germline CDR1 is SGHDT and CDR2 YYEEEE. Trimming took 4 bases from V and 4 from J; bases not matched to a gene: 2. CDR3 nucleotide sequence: TGTGCCAGCAGCCGGGACAGTTACAATGAGCAGTTCTTC. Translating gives CASSRDSYNEQFF. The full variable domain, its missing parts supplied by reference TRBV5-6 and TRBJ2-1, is DAGVTQSPTHLIKTRGQQVTLRCSPKSGHDTVSWYQQALGQGPQFIFQYYEEEERQRGNFPDRFSGHQFPNYSSELNVNALLLGDSALYLCASSRDSYNEQFFGPGTRLTVL.

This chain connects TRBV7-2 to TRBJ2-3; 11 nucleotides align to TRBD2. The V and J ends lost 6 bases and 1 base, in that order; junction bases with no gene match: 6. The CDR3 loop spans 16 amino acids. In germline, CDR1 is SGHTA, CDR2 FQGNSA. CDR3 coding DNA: TGTGCCAGCAGAGTTAGCGGGGGGGCAGGCACAGATACGCAGTATTTT. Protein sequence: CASRVSGGAGTDTQYF. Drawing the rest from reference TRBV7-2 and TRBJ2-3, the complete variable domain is GAGVSQSPSNKVTEKGKDVELRCDPISGHTALYWYRQSLGQGLEFLIYFQGNSAPDKSGLPSDRFSAERTGGSVSTLTIQRTQQEDSAVYLCASRVSGGAGTDTQYFGPGTRLTVL.

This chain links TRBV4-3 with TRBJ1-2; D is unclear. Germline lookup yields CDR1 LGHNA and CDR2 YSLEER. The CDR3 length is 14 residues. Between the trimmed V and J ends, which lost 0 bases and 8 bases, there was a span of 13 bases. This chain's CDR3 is CASSQDEGFGGYTF. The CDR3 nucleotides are TGCGCCAGCAGCCAAGATGAGGGATTCGGGGGCTACACCTTC.

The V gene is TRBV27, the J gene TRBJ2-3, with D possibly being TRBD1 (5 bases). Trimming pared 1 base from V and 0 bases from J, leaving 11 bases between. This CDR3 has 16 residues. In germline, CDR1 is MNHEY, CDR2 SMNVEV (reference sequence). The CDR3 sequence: CASSLLGRSSTDTQYF. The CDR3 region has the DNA TGTGCCAGCAGTTTATTGGGGCGGTCCAGCACAGATACGCAGTATTTT.

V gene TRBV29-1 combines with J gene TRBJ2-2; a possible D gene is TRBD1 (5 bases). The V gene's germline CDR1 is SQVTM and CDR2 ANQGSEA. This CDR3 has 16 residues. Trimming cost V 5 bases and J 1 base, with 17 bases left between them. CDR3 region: CSVLGVELGNTGELFF. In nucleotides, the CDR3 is TGCAGCGTTTTAGGGGTGGAACTCGGGAACACCGGGGAGCTGTTTTTT.

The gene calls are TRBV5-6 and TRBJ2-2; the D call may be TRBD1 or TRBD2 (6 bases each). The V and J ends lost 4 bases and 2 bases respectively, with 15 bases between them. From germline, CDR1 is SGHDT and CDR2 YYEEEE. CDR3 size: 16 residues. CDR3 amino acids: CASSAGGGSNTGELFF. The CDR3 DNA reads TGTGCCAGCAGCGCCGGAGGGGGATCAAACACCGGGGAGCTGTTTTTT.

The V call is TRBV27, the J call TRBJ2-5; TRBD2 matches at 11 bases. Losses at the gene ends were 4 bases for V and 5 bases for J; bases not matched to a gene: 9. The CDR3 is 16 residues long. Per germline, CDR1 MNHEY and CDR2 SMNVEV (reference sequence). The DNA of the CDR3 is TGTGCCAGCAGTTCAATCGGGACTAGCGGAGGGGAGACCCAGTACTTC. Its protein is CASSSIGTSGGETQYF.

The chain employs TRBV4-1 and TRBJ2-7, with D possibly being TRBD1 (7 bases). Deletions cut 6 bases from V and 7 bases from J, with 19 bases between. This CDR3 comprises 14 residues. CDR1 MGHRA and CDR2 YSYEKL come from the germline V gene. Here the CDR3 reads CASRAQGGGGEQYF. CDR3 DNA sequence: TGCGCCAGCAGGGCCCAGGGGGGAGGTGGTGAGCAGTACTTC.

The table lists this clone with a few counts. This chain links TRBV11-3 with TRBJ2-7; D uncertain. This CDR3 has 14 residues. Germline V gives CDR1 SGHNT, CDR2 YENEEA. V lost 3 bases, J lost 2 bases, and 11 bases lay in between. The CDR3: CASSFRGGAYEQYF. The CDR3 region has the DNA TGTGCCAGCAGCTTTAGAGGTGGCGCCTACGAGCAGTACTTC.

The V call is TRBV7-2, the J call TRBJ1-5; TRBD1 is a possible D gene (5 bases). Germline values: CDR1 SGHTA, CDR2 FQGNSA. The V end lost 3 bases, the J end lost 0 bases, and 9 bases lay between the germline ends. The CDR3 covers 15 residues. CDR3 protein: CASSFNRNSNQPQHF. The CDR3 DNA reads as TGTGCCAGCAGCTTTAACAGGAATAGCAATCAGCCCCAGCATTTT.